What follows is one T cell receptor beta chain and its context. The CDR3 totals 15 residues. Germline V lookup: CDR1 SGHAT, CDR2 FQNNGV. These data originate in a study of blood T cells in healthy people across ages. A J-beta primer mix and a sample-barcoded 5' primer were used in a second PCR of roughly 6 to 12 cycles. From the 5' RACE reads, TCRdb called clonotypes with MiXCR, one entry per CDR3 protein. The sample yields more than 650,000 distinct CDR3 sequences, 53% seen once. Peripheral blood samples of roughly 9.8 milliliters were drawn from each donor. Isolation of PBMCs gave at least 6.5 million cells per sample.

V and J are TRBV11-2 and TRBJ2-5; no firm D call. With the DNA end fitting TRBJ2-7 better, the J assignment may be wrong. Sample: blood. The source of this sequence is a man older than 75 in good health. The CDR3 sequence is CASSSINQGPYEQYF. CDR3 in DNA: TGTGCCAGCAGCTCCATCAACCAAGGCCCCTACGAGCAGTACTTC.